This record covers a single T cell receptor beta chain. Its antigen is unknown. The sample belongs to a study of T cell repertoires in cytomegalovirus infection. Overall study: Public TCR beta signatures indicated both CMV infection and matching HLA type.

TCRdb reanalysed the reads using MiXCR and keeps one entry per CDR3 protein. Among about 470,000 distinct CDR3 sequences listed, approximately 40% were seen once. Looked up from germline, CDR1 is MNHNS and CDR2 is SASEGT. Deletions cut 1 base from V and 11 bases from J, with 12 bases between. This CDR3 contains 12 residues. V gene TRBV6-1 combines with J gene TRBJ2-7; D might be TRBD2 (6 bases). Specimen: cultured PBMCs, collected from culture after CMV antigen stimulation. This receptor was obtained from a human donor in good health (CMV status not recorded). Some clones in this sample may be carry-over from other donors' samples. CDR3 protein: CASSEEAGSEYF. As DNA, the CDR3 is TGTGCCAGCAGTGAAGAGGCGGGGTCGGAGTACTTC.